One sample yielded the 29 T cell receptor beta chains listed below, sequenced in a study of blood T cells in healthy people across ages. Primers used in a second PCR of about 6 to 11 cycles were a sample-barcoded 5' primer and a J-beta primer mix. Each CDR3 protein is one row after TCRdb ran MiXCR on the 5' RACE reads. The sample shows approximately 1.5 million distinct CDR3 sequences, approximately 43% of them seen only once. The specimen was blood. The receptors here all came from a woman in her late teens or twenties in good health.

The V and J genes are TRBV7-8 and TRBJ1-1, with a possible D match to TRBD1 (5 bases). Trimming stripped 7 bases from V and 0 bases from J, with 12 bases between. The CDR3 is 14 residues long. Per germline, CDR1 SGHVS and CDR2 FQNEAQ. The CDR3 loop is CASTVRGLNTEAFF. CDR3 bases: TGTGCCAGCACCGTACGGGGGTTGAACACTGAAGCTTTCTTT.

This chain connects TRBV5-1 to TRBJ2-1; 16 positions match TRBD2. The CDR3 length is 19 residues. After removal of 4 bases from V and 0 bases from J, the junction contained 7 bases not matched to a gene. The germline gives CDR1 SGHRS, CDR2 YFSETQ. CDR3 in amino acids: CASSEGLAGGPSSYNEQFF. The CDR3 region has the DNA TGCGCCAGCAGCGAGGGACTAGCGGGGGGGCCGAGCTCCTACAATGAGCAGTTCTTC.

This clonotype was detected a few times. This chain uses TRBV27 with TRBJ1-1; a weak D match, TRBD1 (6 bases). The V end was cut by 5 bases, the J end by 0 bases, with 16 bases between. Germline V lookup: CDR1 MNHEY, CDR2 SMNVEV (reference sequence). This CDR3 comprises 16 residues. The CDR3 coding sequence is TGTGCCAGCAGTACCATACCTGGACAGATGAACACTGAAGCTTTCTTT. Translation gives CASSTIPGQMNTEAFF.

This clonotype was detected only a few times. V and J are TRBV27 and TRBJ1-4, with a possible D match to TRBD1 (5 bases). Trimming stripped 5 bases from V and 8 bases from J, with 21 bases between. The CDR3 has 16 amino acids. Germline V gene data show CDR1 as MNHEY and CDR2 as SMNVEV (reference sequence). CDR3 nucleotide sequence: TGTGCCAGCAGTGCCCGACCGGGGCCCAGAAACGAAAAACTGTTTTTT. This encodes CASSARPGPRNEKLFF. The complete variable domain, with remaining parts taken from reference TRBV27 and TRBJ1-4, reads EAQVTQNPRYLITVTGKKLTVTCSQNMNHEYMSWYRQDPGLGLRQIYYSMNVEVTDKGDVPEGYKVSRKEKRNFPLILESPSPNQTSLYFCASSARPGPRNEKLFFGSGTQLSVL.

In its sample, this clonotype was seen a few times. The rearrangement joins TRBV5-1 to TRBJ2-6; TRBD2 might be the D (5 bases). The CDR3 is 16 residues long. The germline V gene encodes CDR1 SGHRS and CDR2 YFSETQ. V was pared by 4 bases and J by 5 bases, with 16 bases between. The CDR3 loop is CASSLGEAGWANVLTF. The CDR3 bases are TGCGCCAGCAGCCTGGGAGAAGCCGGCTGGGCCAACGTCCTGACTTTC.

The rearrangement links TRBV12-3 or TRBV12-4 to TRBJ2-1; D may match TRBD1 or TRBD2 (5 bases each). V lost 3 bases and J 0 bases, leaving 12 bases between the germline ends. This CDR3 comprises 16 residues. The chain's CDR3 is CASSFLRGFSYNEQFF. The CDR3, as DNA: TGTGCCAGCAGTTTTCTCCGGGGCTTCTCCTACAATGAGCAGTTCTTC.

This clonotype was counted a few times. The CDR3 sequence is CSVTEGGRYTF. Written as DNA, the CDR3 is TGCAGCGTTACCGAAGGTGGTCGCTACACCTTC. V and J are TRBV29-1 and TRBJ1-2; D is undetermined. Germline-derived CDR1 and CDR2 are SQVTM and ANQGSEA. V was trimmed by 5 bases and J by 9 bases, leaving 13 bases between them. The CDR3 is 11 amino acids.

This clonotype showed up just a few times. The rearrangement uses TRBV7-2 and TRBJ1-5, with D uncertain. V lost 10 bases and J lost 4, with 11 bases in between. CDR1 SGHTA and CDR2 FQGNSA come from the germline V gene. CDR3 length: 12 residues. The CDR3 nucleotides are TGTGCCAAGAGACATGGTAATCAGCCCCAGCATTTT. This sequence encodes CAKRHGNQPQHF.

Ten or more counts support this clonotype. The chain carries TRBV28 and TRBJ2-1, with unresolved D. V was clipped by 3 bases and J by 5 bases, with 5 bases between them. Germline CDR1 is MDHEN and CDR2 is SYDVKM. The CDR3 contains 12 residues. DNA for the CDR3: TGTGCCAGCAGTTTCTTAAACAATGAGCAGTTCTTC. Translation gives CASSFLNNEQFF. Full variable domain (rest looked up from reference TRBV28 and TRBJ2-1): DVKVTQSSRYLVKRTGEKVFLECVQDMDHENMFWYRQDPGLGLRLIYFSYDVKMKEKGDIPEGYSVSREKKERFSLILESASTNQTSMYLCASSFLNNEQFFGPGTRLTVL.

This clonotype was seen a handful of times. The chain links TRBV14 to TRBJ2-1; 10 bases align to TRBD2. In germline, CDR1 is SGHDN, CDR2 FVKESK. There are 15 residues in the CDR3. V was pared by 2 bases and J by 7 bases, with 5 bases of the junction left unmatched. The CDR3 sequence: CASSQYPSGSNEQFF. CDR3 bases: TGTGCCAGCAGCCAATATCCTAGCGGGAGTAATGAGCAGTTCTTC. The variable domain in full, completed from reference TRBV14 and TRBJ2-1, reads EAGVTQFPSHSVIEKGQTVTLRCDPISGHDNLYWYRRVMGKEIKFLLHFVKESKQDESGMPNNRFLAERTGGTYSTLKVQPAELEDSGVYFCASSQYPSGSNEQFFGPGTRLTVL.

The chain has TRBV10-2 and TRBJ1-1; maybe TRBD1 (6 bases). The V end was cut by 4 bases, the J end by 6 bases, with 9 bases between. Looked up from germline, CDR1 is WSHSY and CDR2 is SAAADI. The CDR3 length is 12 residues. CDR3 sequence reads: CASSGGASEAFF. The CDR3 DNA sequence: TGCGCCAGCAGTGGGGGGGCCTCTGAAGCTTTCTTT.

Worth noting for this clonotype: The germline gene is not matched at one end of the junction; a read error may be the cause. This chain links TRBV6-2 or TRBV6-3 with TRBJ2-7; 10 bases are a match to TRBD2. The CDR3 spans 13 residues. Looked up from germline, CDR1 is MNHEY and CDR2 is SVGEGT. CDR3 in DNA: TGTGCCAGCTCTGGACTAGCGGCCTACGAGCGGTACTTC. Amino acid sequence: CASSGLAAYERYF.

The J gene is TRBJ1-5, the V gene TRBV7-9, with TRBD1 matching over 8 bases. This CDR3 has 14 amino acids. CDR1 and CDR2 (germline): SEHNR, FQNEAQ (reference sequence). Trimming cost V 4 bases and J 7 bases; bases outside gene matches: 6. CDR3 coding DNA: TGTGCCAGCAGCTCCTATGACAGGGGACAGCCCCAGCATTTT. Protein: CASSSYDRGQPQHF. Full variable domain (outside the CDR3, taken from reference TRBV7-9 and TRBJ1-5): DTGVSQNPRHKITKRGQNVTFRCDPISEHNRLYWYRQTLGQGPEFLTYFQNEAQLEKSRLLSDRFSAERPKGSFSTLEIQRTEQGDSAMYLCASSSYDRGQPQHFGDGTRLSIL.

There are a few counts of this clonotype. V and J are TRBV7-2 and TRBJ1-4; D unclear. CDR1 and CDR2 (germline): SGHTA, FQGNSA. Trimming removed 1 base at V and 4 bases at J, with 4 bases between. This CDR3 spans 13 amino acids. The CDR3 DNA reads as TGTGCCAGCAGCTTAGAATTTAATGAAAAACTGTTTTTT. Translating gives CASSLEFNEKLFF.

The gene calls are TRBV7-9 and TRBJ2-3; D perhaps matches TRBD2 (6 bases). The CDR3 extends over 15 amino acids. V was clipped by 2 bases and J by 2 bases, with 11 bases between them. Germline-derived CDR1 and CDR2 are SEHNR and FQNEAQ (reference sequence). The CDR3 here is CASSLSWGVTDTQYF. The DNA for the CDR3 is TGTGCCAGCAGCTTATCTTGGGGGGTCACAGATACGCAGTATTTT.

The chain links TRBV6-2 or TRBV6-3 to TRBJ2-1, with TRBD1 matching 8 bases. There are 16 residues in the CDR3. With 4 bases clipped from V and 7 bases from J, the junction kept 12 bases outside the gene matches. The germline CDR1 and CDR2 sequences are MNHEY and SVGEGT. The CDR3 coding sequence is TGTGCCAGCAGTTCGCGAGGGACAGGTACTATGAATGAGCAGTTCTTC. Its protein is CASSSRGTGTMNEQFF.

CDR3 sequence: CASSLGGLDNSPLHF. The CDR3 DNA is TGTGCCAGCAGCTTAGGGGGGCTCGATAATTCACCCCTCCACTTT. The V call is TRBV7-2, the J call TRBJ1-6; a possible D gene is TRBD1 (6 bases). Germline CDR1 SGHTA, CDR2 FQGNSA. Trimming removed 1 base at V and 5 bases at J, with 9 bases between. CDR3 length equals 15 residues.

The chain combines TRBV12-3 or TRBV12-4 with TRBJ2-5, with TRBD2 matching over 11 bases. CDR3 length: 15 amino acids. V gave up 4 bases and J gave up 3 bases; unmatched junction bases: 4. For the CDR3, the DNA is TGTGCCAGCAGTTGGGGACTAGCGGTAAAAGAGACCCAGTACTTC. The encoded protein is CASSWGLAVKETQYF.

The V gene is TRBV3-1, the J gene TRBJ2-1; TRBD2 might be the D (5 bases). Trimming removed 6 bases from V and 0 bases from J, with 12 bases in between. This CDR3 has 15 residues. CDR1 and CDR2 from the germline V gene are LGHDT and YNNKEL (reference sequence). This CDR3 reads CASRYASGSYNEQFF. CDR3 nucleotides: TGTGCCAGCAGATACGCGAGCGGCTCCTACAATGAGCAGTTCTTC.

The rearrangement links TRBV6-2 or TRBV6-3 to TRBJ2-2, with D possibly matching TRBD1 (6 bases). Trimming pared 6 bases from V and 4 bases from J, leaving 9 bases between. Germline V gene data show CDR1 as MNHEY and CDR2 as SVGEGT. This CDR3 is 13 amino acids long. CDR3 DNA sequence: TGTGCCAGCAGGGAAGGGGGCACCGGGGAGCTGTTTTTT. Translated: CASREGGTGELFF.

The count of this clonotype is one. J is TRBJ2-3 and V is TRBV5-1; weak D call: TRBD1 (6 bases). Trimming cost V 6 bases and J 0 bases, with 14 bases left between them. This CDR3 has 15 amino acids. The germline V gene encodes CDR1 SGHRS and CDR2 YFSETQ. CDR3 sequence (DNA): TGCGCCAGCAAACCGGACAGTACTAGCACAGATACGCAGTATTTT. It yields the protein CASKPDSTSTDTQYF.

The chain combines TRBV24-1 with TRBJ2-7; no reliable D call. Looked up from germline, CDR1 is KGHDR and CDR2 is SFDVKD. V was pared by 2 bases and J by 2 bases, with 6 bases between. The CDR3 length is 13 residues. The CDR3 bases are TGTGCCACCAGTGATTCCGCCACCTACGAGCAGTACTTC. Translating gives CATSDSATYEQYF.

This chain uses TRBV4-3 with TRBJ2-7; no clear D gene. Judging by the DNA end, TRBJ2-5 fits better; the J call may be wrong. Germline CDR1 reads LGHNA; CDR2 reads YSLEER. The CDR3 runs 14 residues. The CDR3 DNA sequence: TGCGCCAGCAGCCAAGCCCTAGTAGGAGAGACCCAGTACTTC. Its translation: CASSQALVGETQYF.

J is TRBJ2-3 and V is TRBV7-3; TRBD2 is a possible D gene (6 bases). Germline-derived CDR1 and CDR2 are SGHTA and FQGTGA. CDR3 length: 15 amino acids. Deletions cut 5 bases from V and 3 bases from J, with 15 bases between. CDR3 sequence (DNA): TGTGCCAGCAGCCTAGATGGAAGCGGGACAGATACGCAGTATTTT. Translated, it gives CASSLDGSGTDTQYF.

Only a few counts were recorded for this clonotype. The chain links TRBV6-1 to TRBJ2-3; tentative D call: TRBD1 (6 bases). V was pared by 4 bases and J by 1 base, with 9 bases between. The germline gives CDR1 MNHNS, CDR2 SASEGT. The CDR3 totals 14 residues. CDR3 DNA: TGTGCCAGCAGTGGAAGACAGGGCACAGATACGCAGTATTTT. It encodes CASSGRQGTDTQYF.

This clonotype was picked up a small number of times. The chain employs TRBV7-8 and TRBJ2-3; 7 bases line up with TRBD1. The CDR3 consists of 16 residues. V gave up 4 bases and J gave up 4 bases; unmatched junction bases: 11. Germline CDR1 SGHVS, CDR2 FQNEAQ. As DNA, the CDR3 is TGTGCCAGCAGCTCACCTCAGGACAGGTTTGCAGATACGCAGTATTTT. It specifies CASSSPQDRFADTQYF.

This chain links TRBV27 with TRBJ2-1, with D possibly matching TRBD2 (6 bases). The CDR3 totals 13 residues. V lost 5 bases to trimming and J lost 6 bases, with 11 bases between them. Germline CDR1 is MNHEY and CDR2 is SMNVEV (reference sequence). CDR3 sequence reads: CASSGGLANEQFF. The CDR3 DNA is TGTGCCAGCAGTGGGGGACTCGCCAATGAGCAGTTCTTC.

This clonotype was found a few times. The chain recombines TRBV6-6 with TRBJ2-7, with TRBD2 matching 7 bases. The V gene's germline CDR1 is MNHNY and CDR2 SVGAGI (reference sequence). V shed 4 bases and J 0 bases; nucleotides not matched to a gene: 6. The CDR3 runs 15 residues. Here the CDR3 reads CASSSSSGTSYEQYF. In DNA, the CDR3 is TGTGCCAGCAGTTCGTCTAGCGGAACCTCCTACGAGCAGTACTTC.

This clonotype was seen a handful of times. The chain joins TRBV6-5 to TRBJ2-3; 10 nucleotides line up with TRBD1. CDR1 MNHEY and CDR2 SVGAGI come from the germline V gene. Losses at the gene ends were 5 bases for V and 1 base for J; bases not matched to a gene: 6. The CDR3 is made up of 16 amino acids. The DNA for the CDR3 is TGTGCCAGCAGTCAACGACAGGGGGCCGGCACAGATACGCAGTATTTT. Protein product: CASSQRQGAGTDTQYF.